The 14 T cell receptor beta chains in this list originate from one sample, sequenced in a study of T cells in Graves' hyperthyroidism and ophthalmopathy. RNA transcripts gave rise to amplified TCR beta CDR3 regions. The TCR CDR3 first-round RT-PCR relied on the HTBI primer set. MiXCR was run by TCRdb on the multiplex PCR reads, yielding one entry per CDR3 protein. The data show approximately 430,000 distinct CDR3 sequences, 15% to 18% seen once. Sample: blood. Receptors were obtained from a woman aged 18-29 years with Graves' hyperthyroidism.

The table lists this clonotype with many counts. V and J are TRBV2 and TRBJ2-5; D is unresolved. The CDR3 contains 13 residues. The germline V gene has CDR1 SNHLY and CDR2 FYNNEI. V gave up 1 base and J gave up 5 bases, with 8 bases separating them. The CDR3 here is CASSEGGLETQYF. For the CDR3, the DNA is TGTGCCAGCAGTGAAGGGGGATTGGAGACCCAGTACTTC. The full variable domain, rest sourced from reference TRBV2 and TRBJ2-5, is EPEVTQTPSHQVTQMGQEVILRCVPISNHLYFYWYRQILGQKVEFLVSFYNNEISEKSEIFDDQFSVERPDGSNFTLKIRSTKLEDSAMYFCASSEGGLETQYFGPGTRLLVL.

The V call is TRBV19, the J call TRBJ2-7; the D is unclear. Germline lookup yields CDR1 LNHDA and CDR2 SQIVND (reference sequence). The CDR3 has 15 residues. Trimming shortened V by 2 bases and J by 2 bases, and 13 bases separated the two germline ends. The CDR3 bases are TGTGCCAGTAGTATAATGGTTCTACCTCCCTACGAGCAGTACTTC. This codes for CASSIMVLPPYEQYF. The full variable domain, its missing parts supplied by reference TRBV19 and TRBJ2-7, is DGGITQSPKYLFRKEGQNVTLSCEQNLNHDAMYWYRQDPGQGLRLIYYSQIVNDFQKGDIAEGYSVSREKKESFPLTVTSAQKNPTAFYLCASSIMVLPPYEQYFGPGTRLTVT.

CDR3 amino acids: CASSPRDRASFEQFF. The CDR3 DNA sequence: TGTGCCAGCTCACCACGGGACAGGGCTTCGTTTGAGCAGTTCTTC. V usage is TRBV9 and J usage is TRBJ2-1, with TRBD1 identical over 9 bases. The CDR3 totals 15 residues. V lost 7 bases, J lost 9 bases, and 14 bases stayed unmatched. From germline, CDR1 is SGDLS and CDR2 YYNGEE.

This clonotype was counted many times. The V gene is TRBV4-3, the J gene TRBJ1-1; no clear D gene. The CDR3 spans 15 residues. Germline V gives CDR1 LGHNA, CDR2 YSLEER. Deletions cut 1 base from V and 3 bases from J, with 12 bases between. The CDR3 protein is CASSQGVGKDTEAFF. For the CDR3, the DNA is TGCGCCAGCAGCCAAGGGGTGGGGAAGGACACTGAAGCTTTCTTT.

This clonotype has at least ten counts. The CDR3 protein is CAGSEQFGRSGYTF. The CDR3 nucleotides read TGTGCCGGCTCTGAACAGTTCGGTAGAAGCGGCTACACCTTC. The chain couples TRBV28 to TRBJ1-2; unclear D gene. Germline V CDR1 and CDR2: MDHEN, SYDVKM. The CDR3 covers 14 residues. V was trimmed by 11 bases and J by 8 bases, leaving 24 bases between them.

This clonotype has ten or more counts. The chain couples TRBV20-1 to TRBJ2-3, with 10 nucleotides matching TRBD2. V shed 5 bases and J 2 bases; nucleotides not matched to a gene: 7. Germline-derived CDR1 and CDR2 are DFQATT and SNEGSKA (reference sequence). The CDR3 length is 15 residues. The CDR3 loop is CSAPRGTSDTDTQYF. The CDR3 DNA is TGCAGTGCTCCTCGCGGGACTAGCGACACAGATACGCAGTATTTT.

This clonotype has just one count. Mismatch with germline at one junction end may stem from a read error. This chain joins TRBV6-2 or TRBV6-3 and TRBJ2-2, with a possible D match to TRBD1 (6 bases). Per the germline V gene, CDR1 is MNHEY and CDR2 is SVGEGT. The CDR3 has 14 amino acids. The CDR3 sequence is CASSYSRDTGKLFF. CDR3 sequence (DNA): TGTGCCAGCAGTTACTCGAGGGACACCGGGAAGCTGTTTTTT.

This clonotype was seen ten or more times. The chain has TRBV13 and TRBJ2-7, with TRBD1 as a possible D gene (6 bases). V was trimmed by 0 bases and J by 2 bases, leaving 11 bases between them. This CDR3 comprises 15 residues. Germline values: CDR1 PRHDT, CDR2 FYEKMQ (reference sequence). CDR3: CASSLGGTPTYEQYF. CDR3 sequence (DNA): TGTGCCAGCAGCTTAGGGGGGACACCTACCTACGAGCAGTACTTC.

This clonotype was counted between two and nine times. This rearrangement joins TRBV5-1 to TRBJ2-2; 8 nucleotides match TRBD2. Trimming took 5 bases from V and 6 from J; bases not matched to a gene: 9. From germline, CDR1 is SGHRS and CDR2 YFSETQ. CDR3 length equals 15 residues. The CDR3 sequence is CASRRGLASPGELFF. CDR3 DNA sequence: TGCGCCAGCAGACGAGGACTAGCTTCCCCCGGGGAGCTGTTTTTT.

In this sample, this clonotype turned up a few times. The chain couples TRBV6-1 to TRBJ1-2; no firm D call. The V gene lost 2 bases and the J gene lost 8 bases, with 12 bases spanning the gap. CDR3 size: 13 residues. CDR1 is MNHNS, CDR2 SASEGT, per germline. The CDR3, as DNA: TGTGCCAGCAGTGAATCGGGCCGACGGGGCTACACCTTC. Its protein is CASSESGRRGYTF.

This clonotype was found a few times. The rearrangement links TRBV24-1 to TRBJ1-2, with unresolved D. Trimming took 2 bases from V and 8 from J, leaving 5 bases between them. CDR1 is KGHDR, CDR2 SFDVKD, per germline. The CDR3 consists of 11 residues. DNA for the CDR3: TGTGCCACCAGTGATTATAGGGGCTACACCTTC. Protein sequence: CATSDYRGYTF.

This clonotype was seen repeatedly, ten times or more. V and J are TRBV5-1 and TRBJ2-7, with TRBD1 matching 9 bases. Germline assignment: CDR1 SGHRS and CDR2 YFSETQ. V dropped 2 bases and J dropped 4; count of bases not matched to a gene: 7. The CDR3 length is 15 residues. The chain's CDR3 is CASSFTTGGSYEQYF. The CDR3 region has the DNA TGCGCCAGCAGCTTCACGACAGGGGGTAGTTACGAGCAGTACTTC.

A few counts support this clonotype. The chain has TRBV6-1 and TRBJ1-2, with TRBD1 as a possible D gene (5 bases). The CDR3 runs 14 residues. Per germline, CDR1 MNHNS and CDR2 SASEGT. The V end was cut by 5 bases, the J end by 4 bases, with 14 bases between. The CDR3 loop is CASSISGTAYGYTF. CDR3 sequence (DNA): TGTGCCAGCAGTATTTCCGGGACGGCCTATGGCTACACCTTC.

This clonotype was counted only a few times. Given a much more abundant clone one base away, this may be a read error. V and J are TRBV27 and TRBJ2-7; TRBD2 matches 9 bases. Trimming took 6 bases from V and 6 from J; bases not matched to a gene: 9. Germline V CDR1 and CDR2: MNHEY, SMNVEV (reference sequence). CDR3 length equals 14 residues. This CDR3 is CASRGDSGGSEQYF. CDR3 in DNA: TGTGCCAGCAGGGGAGATAGCGGGGGTTCCGAGCAGTACTTC.